The clone carrying this T cell receptor (beta chain) has only one observation. What it recognizes is unknown. The entry originates in a study of T cell clonotyping in hematopoietic cell transplantation. About the study: Cytoreduction preceded collection of pretransplant recipient samples.

Time point denoted: recipient sample about 28 days before transplant, after cytoreduction. Recipient blood drawn about 28 days pretransplant and days 30, 100, 180 after. CDR1 is SGHRS, CDR2 YFSETQ, per germline. This CDR3 has 15 residues. Trimming removed 0 bases at V and 7 bases at J, with 11 bases between. Study results and limitations: Higher Inverse Simpson Index values in graft donor and pretransplant recipient predicted broader posttransplant TCR diversity. Cells were unsorted, so CD4 and CD8 contributions were not separated.

Produced via immunoSEQ multiplex PCR; TCRdb's table is partial and in-frame only. The sample carries tens of thousands of clones, about three quarters recorded once. This clonotype was sampled from a woman aged 30 to 39 with chronic myeloid leukemia. Some clones in this sample may be carry-over from other donors' samples. This sequence joins TRBV5-1 and TRBJ1-6; D is perhaps TRBD1 (5 bases). The sequencing used peripheral blood mononuclear cells, collected before stem cell transplant. The CDR3, as DNA: TGCGCCAGCAGCTTGGAGGCAGGGAGGAATTCACCCCTCCACTTT. It yields the protein CASSLEAGRNSPLHF. The full variable domain, completed using reference TRBV5-1 and TRBJ1-6, is KAGVTQTPRYLIKTRGQQVTLSCSPISGHRSVSWYQQTPGQGLQFLFEYFSETQRNKGNFPGRFSGRQFSNSRSEMNVSTLELGDSALYLCASSLEAGRNSPLHFGNGTRLTVT.